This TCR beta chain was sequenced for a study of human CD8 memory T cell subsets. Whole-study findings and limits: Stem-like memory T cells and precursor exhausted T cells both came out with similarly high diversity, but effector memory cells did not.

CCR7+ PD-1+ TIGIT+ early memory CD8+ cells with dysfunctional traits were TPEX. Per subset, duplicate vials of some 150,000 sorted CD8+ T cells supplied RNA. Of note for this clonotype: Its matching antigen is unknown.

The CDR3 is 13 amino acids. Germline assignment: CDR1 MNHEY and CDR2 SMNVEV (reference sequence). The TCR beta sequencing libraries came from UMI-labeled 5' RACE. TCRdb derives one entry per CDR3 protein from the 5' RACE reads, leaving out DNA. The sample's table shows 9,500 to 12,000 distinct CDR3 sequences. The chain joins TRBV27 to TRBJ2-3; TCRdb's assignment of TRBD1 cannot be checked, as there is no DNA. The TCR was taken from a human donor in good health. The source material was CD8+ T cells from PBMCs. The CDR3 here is CASATGAGDTQYF.